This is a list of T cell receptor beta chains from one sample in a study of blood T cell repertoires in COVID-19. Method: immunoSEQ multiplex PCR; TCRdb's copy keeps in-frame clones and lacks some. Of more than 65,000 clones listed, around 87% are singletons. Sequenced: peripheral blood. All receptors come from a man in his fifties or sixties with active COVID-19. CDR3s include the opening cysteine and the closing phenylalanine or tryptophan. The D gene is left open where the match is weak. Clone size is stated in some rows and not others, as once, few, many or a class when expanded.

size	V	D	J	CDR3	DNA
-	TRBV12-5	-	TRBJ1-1	CASGLLLTGPGQQSTEAFF	TGTGCTAGTGGTTTGTTATTAACGGGGCCGGGACAACAGAGTACTGAAGCTTTCTTT
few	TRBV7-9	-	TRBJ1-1	CASSSLTEAFF	TGTGCCAGCAGCTCACTTACTGAAGCTTTCTTT
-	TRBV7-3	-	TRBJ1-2	CASSLGQGYGYTF	TGTGCCAGCAGCTTAGGGCAAGGTTATGGCTACACCTTC
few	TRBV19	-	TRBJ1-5	CASSIPQVNNQPQHF	TGTGCCAGTAGTATTCCACAGGTGAACAATCAGCCCCAGCATTTT
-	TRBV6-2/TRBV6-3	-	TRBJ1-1	CASSYLTDREAFF	TGTGCCAGCAGTTACCTAACAGACAGAGAAGCTTTCTTT
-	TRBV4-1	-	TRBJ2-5	CASSPQAGETQYF	TGCGCCAGCAGTCCCCAGGCTGGAGAGACCCAGTACTTC
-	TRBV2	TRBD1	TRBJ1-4	CASRGTGGTTNEKLFF	TGTGCCAGCAGGGGGACAGGGGGCACAACTAATGAAAAACTGTTTTTT
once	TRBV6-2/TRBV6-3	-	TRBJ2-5	CASSYRGEEETQYF	TGTGCCAGCAGTTACAGAGGTGAGGAAGAGACCCAGTACTTC
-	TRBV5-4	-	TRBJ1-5	CASSLTPGSNQPQHF	TGTGCCAGCAGCTTAACTCCGGGGAGCAATCAGCCCCAGCATTTT
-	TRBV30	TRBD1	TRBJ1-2	CAWIKGQGYGYTF	TGTGCCTGGATTAAGGGACAGGGCTATGGCTACACCTTC
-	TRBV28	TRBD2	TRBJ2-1	CASSVLRGYNEQFF	TGTGCCAGCAGTGTCTTGCGGGGGTACAATGAGCAGTTCTTC
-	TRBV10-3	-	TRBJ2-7	CAISESGRTSGYEQYF	TGTGCCATCAGTGAGTCTGGGAGGACCTCCGGGTACGAGCAGTACTTC
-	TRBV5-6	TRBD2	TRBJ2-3	CASSSGLAGAVSQYF	TGTGCCAGCAGCTCGGGACTAGCGGGAGCCGTTTCGCAGTATTTT
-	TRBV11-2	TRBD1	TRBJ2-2	CASSFSGTVNTGELFF	TGTGCCAGCAGCTTCTCCGGGACAGTCAACACCGGGGAGCTGTTTTTT
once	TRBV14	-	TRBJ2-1	CASSRLVNEQFF	TGTGCCAGCAGCCGACTAGTCAATGAGCAGTTCTTC
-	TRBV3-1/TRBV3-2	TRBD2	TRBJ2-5	CASSLSGEETQYF	TGTGCCAGCAGCCTTAGCGGGGAAGAGACCCAGTACTTC
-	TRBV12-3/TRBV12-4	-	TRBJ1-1	CASSRTENTEAFF	TGTGCCAGCAGTCGCACAGAGAACACTGAAGCTTTCTTT
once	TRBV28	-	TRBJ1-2	CASSLRQAYGYTF	TGTGCCAGCAGCCTACGACAGGCCTATGGCTACACCTTC
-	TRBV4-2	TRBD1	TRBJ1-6	CASSRDRDYNSPLHF	TGTGCCAGCAGCCGGGACAGGGACTATAATTCACCCCTCCACTTT
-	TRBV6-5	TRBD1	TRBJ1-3	CASSLGTGKGNTIYF	TGTGCCAGCAGTCTCGGGACAGGGAAAGGAAACACCATATATTTT
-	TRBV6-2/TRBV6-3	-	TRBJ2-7	CASSPNRSGYEQYF	TGTGCCAGCAGCCCGAACAGGAGTGGGTACGAGCAGTACTTC
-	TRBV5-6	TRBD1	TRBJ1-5	CASSLGDRGNQPQHF	TGTGCCAGCAGCTTGGGGGACAGGGGTAATCAGCCCCAGCATTTT
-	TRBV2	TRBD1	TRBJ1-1	CASSEARRTTGSNTEAFF	TGTGCCAGCAGTGAAGCTAGGAGGACGACAGGGTCGAACACTGAAGCTTTCTTT
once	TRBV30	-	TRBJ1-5	CAWSVRERTGIQPQHF	TGTGCCTGGAGTGTACGGGAACGGACGGGGATACAGCCCCAGCATTTT
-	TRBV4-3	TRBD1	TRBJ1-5	CASSRDRGRDQPQHF	TGCGCCAGCAGCCGGGACAGGGGTAGAGATCAGCCCCAGCATTTT
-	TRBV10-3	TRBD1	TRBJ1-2	CAISVGTANYGYTF	TGTGCCATCAGTGTCGGGACAGCTAACTATGGCTACACCTTC
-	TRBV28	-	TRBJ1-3	CASSFTGNTIYF	TGTGCCAGCAGTTTTACTGGAAACACCATATATTTT
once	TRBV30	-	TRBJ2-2	CAWSGGVTNTGELFF	TGTGCCTGGAGTGGGGGGGTGACGAACACCGGGGAGCTGTTTTTT
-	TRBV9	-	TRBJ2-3	CASSQQGTKDTQYF	TGTGCCAGCAGCCAACAGGGAACCAAAGATACGCAGTATTTT